The 28 T cell receptor beta chains given below trace back to one sample, sequenced in a study of blood T cell repertoires in COVID-19. Sequencing was performed with immunoSEQ multiplex PCR; in TCRdb, only in-frame clones are kept and a portion is missing. Altogether approximately 270,000 clones are present, 85% to 90% being singletons, with the ten largest covering roughly 3.9%. Input material: PBMCs or T cells enriched from blood (not recorded which). Receptor source: a woman younger than 45 with acute COVID-19.

The chain employs TRBV28 and TRBJ2-1; the match to TRBD2 covers 13 bases. Losses at the gene ends were 6 bases for V and 10 bases for J; bases not matched to a gene: 21. The CDR3 runs to 19 residues. Germline CDR1 reads MDHEN; CDR2 reads SYDVKM. The CDR3, as DNA: TGTGCCAGCAGCGGTGCCGTGACTAGCGGGAGGATCTGGATAGCCGAGCAGTTCTTC. This encodes CASSGAVTSGRIWIAEQFF. Looking up the rest from reference TRBV28 and TRBJ2-1 gives the full variable domain: DVKVTQSSRYLVKRTGEKVFLECVQDMDHENMFWYRQDPGLGLRLIYFSYDVKMKEKGDIPEGYSVSREKKERFSLILESASTNQTSMYLCASSGAVTSGRIWIAEQFFGPGTRLTVL.

The chain combines TRBV30 with TRBJ2-3, with TRBD2 identical over 9 bases. The J segment lost 1 base and the V segment lost 8 bases, leaving 19 bases of the junction unmatched. CDR3 size: 18 residues. Germline CDR1 GTSNPN, CDR2 SVGIG (reference sequence). Written as DNA, the CDR3 is TGTGCCAAAGGGGGGAGCGGGAGGACCCCGCCCGGCACAGATACGCAGTATTTT. Protein: CAKGGSGRTPPGTDTQYF.

The chain carries TRBV11-1 and TRBJ2-1, with 7 bases identical to TRBD2. Losses at the gene ends were 7 bases for V and 2 bases for J; bases not matched to a gene: 11. From germline, CDR1 is SGHAT and CDR2 FQDESV (reference sequence). The CDR3 has 16 amino acids. As DNA, the CDR3 is TGTGCCAGCAACGGAATAGCGGGCCCAACCTACAATGAGCAGTTCTTC. This encodes CASNGIAGPTYNEQFF. Together with reference TRBV11-1 and TRBJ2-1, the CDR3 gives the full variable domain: EAEVAQSPRYKITEKSQAVAFWCDPISGHATLYWYRQILGQGPELLVQFQDESVVDDSQLPKDRFSAERLKGVDSTLKIQPAELGDSAMYLCASNGIAGPTYNEQFFGPGTRLTVL.

The J gene is TRBJ2-7, the V gene TRBV18, with 9 bases aligning to TRBD2. This CDR3 region has 16 residues. Germline assignment: CDR1 KGHSH and CDR2 LQKENI. Trimming took 2 bases from V and 0 from J; bases not matched to a gene: 5. CDR3 protein: CASSPGLAGVSYEQYF. In DNA, the CDR3 is TGTGCCAGCTCACCAGGCTTAGCGGGGGTCTCCTACGAGCAGTACTTC.

The V and J genes are TRBV3-1 (or the pseudogene TRBV3-2) and TRBJ1-6; D ambiguous. Trimming took off 1 base at V and 9 bases at J, with 13 bases between the two ends. This CDR3 region has 15 residues. Per germline, CDR1 LGHDT and CDR2 YNNKEL (reference sequence). CDR3 nucleotides: TGTGCCAGCAGCCAAGGACTTAATGCGGGTTCACCCCTCCACTTT. Protein sequence: CASSQGLNAGSPLHF.

This chain links TRBV4-1 with TRBJ2-3; 7 nucleotides align to TRBD1. V lost 5 bases, J lost 4 bases, and 6 bases stayed unmatched. This CDR3 is built from 14 residues. The germline V gene has CDR1 MGHRA and CDR2 YSYEKL. CDR3 residues: CASSERQGPDTQYF. CDR3 DNA: TGCGCCAGCAGCGAAAGACAGGGACCAGATACGCAGTATTTT.

The chain is built from TRBV28 and TRBJ1-2; D remains unclear. V lost 2 bases, J lost 4 bases, and 11 bases lay in between. The CDR3 length is 14 residues. Germline V gene data show CDR1 as MDHEN and CDR2 as SYDVKM. For the CDR3, the DNA is TGTGCCAGCAGTTTAGACCCGGGATCCTATGGCTACACCTTC. It yields the protein CASSLDPGSYGYTF.

The J gene is TRBJ1-1, the V gene TRBV20-1, with D hard to call. V was pared by 6 bases and J by 0 bases, with 5 bases between. The germline V gene encodes CDR1 DFQATT and CDR2 SNEGSKA (reference sequence). This CDR3 has 11 amino acids. CDR3 sequence: CSAALNTEAFF. The CDR3 DNA reads TGCAGTGCGGCACTGAACACTGAAGCTTTCTTT.

This sequence joins TRBV5-1 and TRBJ2-5; TRBD1 matches at 8 bases. Germline V gives CDR1 SGHRS, CDR2 YFSETQ. V lost 4 bases, J lost 4 bases, and 9 bases stayed unmatched. The CDR3 is 15 amino acids. The CDR3 region is CASSGAGQDGETQYF. The CDR3, as DNA: TGCGCCAGCAGCGGTGCGGGACAGGATGGAGAGACCCAGTACTTC. Together with reference TRBV5-1 and TRBJ2-5, the CDR3 gives the full variable domain: KAGVTQTPRYLIKTRGQQVTLSCSPISGHRSVSWYQQTPGQGLQFLFEYFSETQRNKGNFPGRFSGRQFSNSRSEMNVSTLELGDSALYLCASSGAGQDGETQYFGPGTRLLVL.

The genes are TRBV5-1 and TRBJ2-7; no firm D call. V lost 1 base and J 5 bases, leaving 13 bases between the germline ends. The germline V gene encodes CDR1 SGHRS and CDR2 YFSETQ. The CDR3 contains 14 residues. CDR3 sequence: CASSLYSDKDEQYF. DNA for the CDR3: TGCGCCAGCAGCTTGTACTCAGACAAGGACGAGCAGTACTTC. Supplemented by reference TRBV5-1 and TRBJ2-7, the full variable domain reads KAGVTQTPRYLIKTRGQQVTLSCSPISGHRSVSWYQQTPGQGLQFLFEYFSETQRNKGNFPGRFSGRQFSNSRSEMNVSTLELGDSALYLCASSLYSDKDEQYFGPGTRLTVT.

The chain carries TRBV4-2 and TRBJ2-1; 8 bases are shared with TRBD2. Looked up from germline, CDR1 is LGHNA and CDR2 is YNFKEQ. V was pared by 0 bases and J by 8 bases, with 9 bases of the junction left unmatched. The CDR3 is 16 residues long. The CDR3 bases are TGTGCCAGCAGCCAAGAAGTGGGACTAGGATACGATGAGCAGTTCTTC. Protein: CASSQEVGLGYDEQFF.

The CDR3 DNA is TGTGCCAGCAGTTTTGGCAGGGGCAATTCACCCCTCCACTTT. Protein sequence: CASSFGRGNSPLHF. The rearrangement uses TRBV27 and TRBJ1-6; tentative D call: TRBD1 (6 bases). CDR3 length equals 14 residues. Trimming removed 3 bases from V and 7 bases from J, with 10 bases in between. Per the germline V gene, CDR1 is MNHEY and CDR2 is SMNVEV (reference sequence).

This CDR3 reads CASNNRGLWTEAFF. The CDR3 DNA reads TGTGCCAGCAACAACAGGGGGCTATGGACTGAAGCTTTCTTT. The genes are TRBV7-2 and TRBJ1-1; 9 nucleotides align to TRBD1. Losses at the gene ends were 7 bases for V and 5 bases for J; bases not matched to a gene: 8. This CDR3 comprises 14 residues. CDR1 and CDR2 (germline): SGHTA, FQGNSA.

This clone has a single count. The chain is built from TRBV28 and TRBJ2-2; TRBD1 is a possible D gene (6 bases). CDR3 size: 16 residues. The V gene's germline CDR1 is MDHEN and CDR2 SYDVKM. The V and J ends lost 3 bases and 3 bases respectively, with 14 bases between them. The chain's CDR3 is CASSLGALRDTGELFF. Here the CDR3 DNA reads TGTGCCAGCAGTTTGGGGGCCCTAAGGGACACCGGGGAGCTGTTTTTT.

The chain is built from TRBV12-1 and TRBJ1-4; the table names TRBD1, a call not compared with the DNA. TRBV12-1 is designated a pseudogene. This CDR3 is built from 15 residues. In nucleotides, the CDR3 is TGTGCCAACTTGAGCCGGGACAGGGGGAATGAAAAACTGTTTTTT. It encodes CANLSRDRGNEKLFF.

This clone was found once. The chain uses TRBV28 and TRBJ1-2; TRBD1 agrees at 8 bases. V was clipped by 2 bases and J by 3 bases; unmatched bases: 2. This CDR3 comprises 14 residues. Germline V gene data show CDR1 as MDHEN and CDR2 as SYDVKM. The CDR3 DNA sequence: TGTGCCAGCAGTTTACCACAGGGGGACTATGGCTACACCTTC. Translation: CASSLPQGDYGYTF.

This clone appeared a single time. The CDR3: CASSPRGLAGRLHDEQFF. The CDR3 nucleotides are TGTGCCAGCAGCCCCCGAGGACTAGCGGGAAGGCTACACGATGAGCAGTTCTTC. The J gene is TRBJ2-1, the V gene TRBV7-3, with TRBD2 matching over 12 bases. After removal of 5 bases from V and 8 bases from J, the junction contained 16 bases not matched to a gene. Germline loops: CDR1 SGHTA, CDR2 FQGTGA. CDR3 length equals 18 residues.

The chain couples TRBV13 to TRBJ2-1, with TRBD2 matching 8 bases. Germline lookup yields CDR1 PRHDT and CDR2 FYEKMQ (reference sequence). This CDR3 comprises 17 residues. Trimming took 4 bases from V and 0 from J; bases not matched to a gene: 8. The CDR3 DNA follows: TGTGCCAGCAGCTCCCGACGCAGCGGGAGCTCCTACAATGAGCAGTTCTTC. Residues: CASSSRRSGSSYNEQFF. Full variable domain (missing parts from reference TRBV13 and TRBJ2-1): AAGVIQSPRHLIKEKRETATLKCYPIPRHDTVYWYQQGPGQDPQFLISFYEKMQSDKGSIPDRFSAQQFSDYHSELNMSSLELGDSALYFCASSSRRSGSSYNEQFFGPGTRLTVL.

The rearrangement uses TRBV7-9 and TRBJ2-7; 11 bases align to TRBD2. There are 15 residues in the CDR3. V was pared by 1 base and J by 6 bases, with 5 bases of the junction left unmatched. The germline CDR1 and CDR2 sequences are SEHNR and FQNEAQ (reference sequence). The CDR3 coding sequence is TGTGCCAGCAGCTTAGGACTAGCGGGGCCGTTCGAGCAGTACTTC. This codes for CASSLGLAGPFEQYF.

J is TRBJ2-1 and V is TRBV7-9; no definite D call. The germline CDR1 and CDR2 sequences are SEHNR and FQNEAQ (reference sequence). Trimming removed 5 bases from V and 0 bases from J, with 11 bases in between. The CDR3 covers 15 residues. CDR3 bases: TGTGCCAGCAGCACCGAATGGAGCTCCTACAATGAGCAGTTCTTC. This codes for CASSTEWSSYNEQFF.

This chain connects TRBV27 to TRBJ1-6, with 8 bases that match TRBD1. Per germline, CDR1 MNHEY and CDR2 SMNVEV (reference sequence). V lost 5 bases to trimming and J lost 8 bases; unmatched junction nucleotides: 5. The CDR3 has 14 amino acids. Here the CDR3 reads CASSPQGAHSPLHF. The CDR3 DNA reads TGTGCCAGCAGTCCCCAGGGGGCGCATTCACCCCTCCACTTT.

The chain employs TRBV28 and TRBJ2-7, with 9 positions matching TRBD1. The CDR3 spans 14 residues. Trimming cost V 6 bases and J 3 bases; bases outside gene matches: 6. The germline V gene encodes CDR1 MDHEN and CDR2 SYDVKM. The CDR3: CASRWGQGDYEQYF. The CDR3 DNA sequence: TGTGCCAGCAGATGGGGACAGGGAGACTACGAGCAGTACTTC.

The chain recombines TRBV27 with TRBJ2-5, with TRBD1 matching over 8 bases. CDR3 length: 15 amino acids. Trimming cost V 5 bases and J 2 bases; bases outside gene matches: 7. Germline V gene lookup returns CDR1 MNHEY and CDR2 SMNVEV (reference sequence). The CDR3 DNA sequence: TGTGCCAGCAGTCCAAACACAGGGGGGCAAGAGACCCAGTACTTC. It is translated as CASSPNTGGQETQYF.

This chain joins TRBV3-1 (or the pseudogene TRBV3-2) and TRBJ1-3; D remains unclear. The CDR3 extends over 12 amino acids. V shed 0 bases and J shed 7 bases, with 4 bases lying between them. The germline CDR1 and CDR2 sequences are LGHDT and YNNKEL (reference sequence). CDR3 sequence (DNA): TGTGCCAGCAGCCAAGAGGAGAACACCATATATTTT. Translation gives CASSQEENTIYF.

The chain is built from TRBV28 and TRBJ2-1, with a tentative D call TRBD2 (5 bases). There are 13 residues in the CDR3. Between the trimmed V and J ends, which lost 7 bases and 3 bases, there was a span of 10 bases. Per germline, CDR1 MDHEN and CDR2 SYDVKM. DNA for the CDR3: TGTGCCAGCACACTAGTGTACTACAATGAGCAGTTCTTC. Amino acid sequence: CASTLVYYNEQFF.

The rearrangement links TRBV4-2 to TRBJ1-2; D is unclear. Germline V CDR1 and CDR2: LGHNA, YNFKEQ. Trimming removed 1 base at V and 4 bases at J, with 13 bases between. The CDR3 has 15 amino acids. The CDR3 region has the DNA TGTGCCAGCAGCCAAGTCGAGGGATCCTCCTATGGCTACACCTTC. Translation gives CASSQVEGSSYGYTF.

V usage is TRBV6-2 or TRBV6-3 and J usage is TRBJ1-3, with 7 bases that match TRBD1. Germline trimming cut 3 bases from V and 6 bases from J; bases unmatched to any gene: 8. The CDR3 is 15 residues long. Germline values: CDR1 MNHEY, CDR2 SVGEGT. The DNA for the CDR3 is TGTGCCAGCAGTTATACAGGGGTACTCGAAAACACCATATATTTT. As protein: CASSYTGVLENTIYF.

V and J are TRBV5-6 and TRBJ2-5; no definite D call. Trimming took off 4 bases at V and 3 bases at J, with 10 bases between the two ends. The CDR3 spans 13 residues. Germline CDR1 is SGHDT and CDR2 is YYEEEE. CDR3: CASSPRIEETQYF. CDR3 bases: TGTGCCAGCAGCCCTAGAATCGAAGAGACCCAGTACTTC.